Listed below are T cell receptor beta chains from one sample, sequenced in a study of high-grade serous ovarian cancer treatment subgroups. The method was immunoSEQ multiplex PCR; TCRdb's version includes in-frame clones alone and lacks a portion of them. The sample lists 15,000 to 20,000 clones, approximately 72% occurring once. The sequenced sample consisted of tumor tissue. The receptors derive from a human donor with high-grade serous ovarian cancer. Both conserved end residues are part of each CDR3. Each record gives: D gene, V gene, J gene, clone size, CDR3 DNA, CDR3 protein. D genes are given only for firm matches. Clone size is given for some rows only: seen once, a few or many times, or a class if the clone is expanded.

d_call: -
v_call: TRBV7-2
j_call: TRBJ2-7
clone_size: -
cdr3_nt: TGTGCCAGCAGCCCGCACTATAGCTCCTACGAGCAGTACTTC
cdr3_aa: CASSPHYSSYEQYF

d_call: TRBD2
v_call: TRBV4-2
j_call: TRBJ2-2
clone_size: -
cdr3_nt: TGTGCCAGCAGCCTGGGACTAGTTAACACCGGGGAGCTGTTTTTT
cdr3_aa: CASSLGLVNTGELFF

d_call: -
v_call: TRBV7-2
j_call: TRBJ1-5
clone_size: -
cdr3_nt: TGTGCCAGCAGCCCTTCCGGGGGCCAGCCCCAGCATTTT
cdr3_aa: CASSPSGGQPQHF

d_call: TRBD2
v_call: TRBV7-2
j_call: TRBJ2-1
clone_size: once
cdr3_nt: TGTGCCAGCAGCTTTACTAGCGGGACCTACAATGAGCAGTTCTTC
cdr3_aa: CASSFTSGTYNEQFF

d_call: -
v_call: TRBV5-8
j_call: TRBJ2-5
clone_size: -
cdr3_nt: TGTGCCAGCACCTTCCAAGAGACCCAGTACTTC
cdr3_aa: CASTFQETQYF

d_call: -
v_call: TRBV19
j_call: TRBJ2-6
clone_size: -
cdr3_nt: TGTGCCAGTAGTATATCTGGGGCCAACGTCCTGACTTTC
cdr3_aa: CASSISGANVLTF

d_call: -
v_call: TRBV15
j_call: TRBJ2-7
clone_size: -
cdr3_nt: TGTGCCACCAGCAGGGTACGAGGGTATGACGAGCAGTACTTC
cdr3_aa: CATSRVRGYDEQYF

d_call: -
v_call: TRBV28
j_call: TRBJ2-6
clone_size: once
cdr3_nt: TGTGCCAGCAGTTTAGCAAAAACTGGGGCCAACGTCCTGACTTTC
cdr3_aa: CASSLAKTGANVLTF

d_call: -
v_call: TRBV7-9
j_call: TRBJ1-1
clone_size: few
cdr3_nt: TGTGCCAGCAGTCAACCCTTATTCACTGAAGCTTTCTTT
cdr3_aa: CASSQPLFTEAFF

d_call: TRBD2
v_call: TRBV10-3
j_call: TRBJ2-3
clone_size: -
cdr3_nt: TGTGCCATCAAGGCTAGCGGGAGGGACACAGATACGCAGTATTTT
cdr3_aa: CAIKASGRDTDTQYF

d_call: -
v_call: TRBV23-1
j_call: TRBJ1-2
clone_size: -
cdr3_nt: TGCGCCAGCAGTCAAGCCGGGACTCCAGATGGCTACACCTTC
cdr3_aa: CASSQAGTPDGYTF

d_call: -
v_call: TRBV19
j_call: TRBJ2-1
clone_size: -
cdr3_nt: TGTGCCAGTAGTATCCAGGGTTATGAGCAGTTCTTC
cdr3_aa: CASSIQGYEQFF

d_call: -
v_call: TRBV11-3
j_call: TRBJ2-1
clone_size: -
cdr3_nt: TGTGCCAGCAGCCAAGAGGCAGGAGTCTCCTACAATGAGCAGTTCTTC
cdr3_aa: CASSQEAGVSYNEQFF

d_call: TRBD2
v_call: TRBV19
j_call: TRBJ2-1
clone_size: -
cdr3_nt: TGTGCCAGTAGTATTGGGACGGGAGGAGAGAATGAGCAGTTCTTC
cdr3_aa: CASSIGTGGENEQFF

d_call: -
v_call: TRBV4-3
j_call: TRBJ2-3
clone_size: -
cdr3_nt: TGCGCCAGCAGCCAGTATAGCGTCGCAGATACGCAGTATTTT
cdr3_aa: CASSQYSVADTQYF

d_call: -
v_call: TRBV7-9
j_call: TRBJ1-4
clone_size: -
cdr3_nt: TGTGCCAGCAGCTTATTAAGCCCGAATGAAAAACTGTTTTTT
cdr3_aa: CASSLLSPNEKLFF

d_call: -
v_call: TRBV6-1
j_call: TRBJ2-7
clone_size: -
cdr3_nt: TGTGCCAGCAGTGGAACACCCCAGAATACTTACGAGCAGTACTTC
cdr3_aa: CASSGTPQNTYEQYF

d_call: TRBD1
v_call: TRBV27
j_call: TRBJ2-7
clone_size: -
cdr3_nt: TGTGCCAGCAGCCCTGGGGGGACAGGGTTGGGGCAGTACTTC
cdr3_aa: CASSPGGTGLGQYF

d_call: -
v_call: TRBV9
j_call: TRBJ1-2
clone_size: once
cdr3_nt: TGTGCCAGCAGCTCCGGGTCTACCGACTTAGCTAACTATGGCTACACCTTC
cdr3_aa: CASSSGSTDLANYGYTF

d_call: TRBD2
v_call: TRBV7-6
j_call: TRBJ2-7
clone_size: -
cdr3_nt: TGTGCCAGCAGCCCCCCCCAGCCTACTAGCGGCCAGTTCTACGAGCAGTACTTC
cdr3_aa: CASSPPQPTSGQFYEQYF

d_call: -
v_call: TRBV27
j_call: TRBJ2-7
clone_size: -
cdr3_nt: TGTGCCAGCACCGGGCCGGGAACCTACGAGCAGTACTTC
cdr3_aa: CASTGPGTYEQYF

d_call: TRBD1
v_call: TRBV19
j_call: TRBJ2-5
clone_size: -
cdr3_nt: TGTGCCAGTAGTAGACAGGGGGCCAGGGAGACCCAGTACTTC
cdr3_aa: CASSRQGARETQYF

d_call: -
v_call: TRBV19
j_call: TRBJ1-5
clone_size: few
cdr3_nt: TGTGCCAGTAGTATAGGGTGGGGCAATCAGCCCCAGCATTTT
cdr3_aa: CASSIGWGNQPQHF

d_call: -
v_call: TRBV4-3
j_call: TRBJ2-7
clone_size: -
cdr3_nt: TGCGCCAGCAGCCAAGATCAGGGAAGCTCCTACGAGCAGTACTTC
cdr3_aa: CASSQDQGSSYEQYF

d_call: TRBD1
v_call: TRBV5-1
j_call: TRBJ1-4
clone_size: -
cdr3_nt: TGCGCCAGCAGCATCGGGACAGCCGCATTTAATGAAAAACTGTTTTTT
cdr3_aa: CASSIGTAAFNEKLFF

d_call: -
v_call: TRBV4-2
j_call: TRBJ2-1
clone_size: -
cdr3_nt: TGTGCCAGCAGCCAAGTTGATCGTGAGCAGTTCTTC
cdr3_aa: CASSQVDREQFF

d_call: -
v_call: TRBV29-1
j_call: TRBJ2-5
clone_size: -
cdr3_nt: TGCAGCGTTGATTTGTCAGGGCTATCTCACGGACGGGAGACCCAGTACTTC
cdr3_aa: CSVDLSGLSHGRETQYF

d_call: -
v_call: TRBV9
j_call: TRBJ1-1
clone_size: -
cdr3_nt: TGTGCCAGCAGCCTTAATTGGGGGGGCACTGAAGCTTTCTTT
cdr3_aa: CASSLNWGGTEAFF

d_call: TRBD2
v_call: TRBV19
j_call: TRBJ2-7
clone_size: -
cdr3_nt: TGTGCCAGTAGCTTACTAGCGGGAGGAACCTCCTACGAGCAGTACTTC
cdr3_aa: CASSLLAGGTSYEQYF

d_call: TRBD1
v_call: TRBV5-8
j_call: TRBJ2-4
clone_size: once
cdr3_nt: TGTGCCAGCAGCTCCTTCGGGACAGGGTCGATGGCCAAAAACATTCAGTACTTC
cdr3_aa: CASSSFGTGSMAKNIQYF

d_call: -
v_call: TRBV7-2
j_call: TRBJ2-4
clone_size: -
cdr3_nt: TGTGCCAGCAGCTTAGTGTCAGACCTAGCCAAAAACATTCAGTACTTC
cdr3_aa: CASSLVSDLAKNIQYF

d_call: TRBD2
v_call: TRBV11-1
j_call: TRBJ2-3
clone_size: -
cdr3_nt: TGTGCCAGCAGCTTAGCGGCTAGCGGGAGTGGGGATACGCAGTATTTT
cdr3_aa: CASSLAASGSGDTQYF

d_call: -
v_call: TRBV4-3
j_call: TRBJ1-4
clone_size: -
cdr3_nt: TGCGCCAGCAGCCAAGATGGCCGGGTCCTTAGAGAAAAACTGTTTTTT
cdr3_aa: CASSQDGRVLREKLFF

d_call: TRBD1
v_call: TRBV10-3
j_call: TRBJ1-2
clone_size: few
cdr3_nt: TGTGCCATCAGTGCAGGGACAGCTAACTATGGCTACACCTTC
cdr3_aa: CAISAGTANYGYTF